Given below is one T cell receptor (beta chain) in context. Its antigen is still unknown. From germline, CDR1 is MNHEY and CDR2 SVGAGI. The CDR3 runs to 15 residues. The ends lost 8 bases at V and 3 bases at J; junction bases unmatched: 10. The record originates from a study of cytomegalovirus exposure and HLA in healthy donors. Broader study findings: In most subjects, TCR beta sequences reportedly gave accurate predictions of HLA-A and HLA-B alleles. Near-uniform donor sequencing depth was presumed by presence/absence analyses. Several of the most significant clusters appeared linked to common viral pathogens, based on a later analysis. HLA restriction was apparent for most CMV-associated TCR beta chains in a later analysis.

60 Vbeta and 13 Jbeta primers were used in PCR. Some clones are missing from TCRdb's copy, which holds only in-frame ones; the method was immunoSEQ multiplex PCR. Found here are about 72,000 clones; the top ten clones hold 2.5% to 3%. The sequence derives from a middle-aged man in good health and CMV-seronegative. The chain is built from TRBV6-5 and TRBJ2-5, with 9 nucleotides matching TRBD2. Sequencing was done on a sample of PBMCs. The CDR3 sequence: CASGMAGGLKETQYF. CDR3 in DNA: TGTGCCAGCGGGATGGCGGGGGGGTTAAAAGAGACCCAGTACTTC.